This TCR beta chain was sequenced during a study of blood T cell repertoires in COVID-19. Authors' data handling: Reference gene primer amplification in the assay estimated nucleated cell counts. The table came from immunoSEQ multiplex PCR; TCRdb's copy has only in-frame clones and leaves some out. V, J and clone size are taken as reported in that table, and D and trimming were inferred from the DNA itself. The sample holds approximately 260,000 clones, around 90% seen once. In germline, CDR1 is SGDLS, CDR2 YYNGEE. CDR3 length: 13 residues. With V trimmed by 4 bases and J by 7 bases, 6 bases remained unmatched.

The origin of this receptor is a man between 60 and 75 years old who had recovered from COVID-19. The rearrangement links TRBV9 to TRBJ2-5; 8 nucleotides align to TRBD1. Input material: peripheral blood. CDR3 nucleotides: TGTGCCAGCAGCCCAGGACAGGGTGGGACCCAGTACTTC. It translates to CASSPGQGGTQYF.